Each of the 13 T cell receptor beta chains below was sequenced from the same sample in a study of blood T cells in healthy people across ages. A second PCR, run for about 6 to 12 cycles, used a sample-barcoded 5' primer plus a J-beta primer mix. TCRdb called the 5' RACE reads again in MiXCR, with one record for every CDR3 protein. The data hold hundreds of thousands of distinct CDR3 sequences, with 56% observed a single time. Material for sequencing was blood. The receptor set was obtained from a man in his forties in good health.

CDR3 in amino acids: CSAREGGGRGEQYF. The CDR3 nucleotides are TGCAGTGCTAGAGAGGGTGGCGGAAGGGGGGAGCAGTACTTC. The chain carries TRBV20-1 and TRBJ2-4, with D possibly called TRBD1 or TRBD2 (6 bases each). The CDR3 is made up of 14 amino acids. With 0 bases removed from V and 13 bases from J, the gap between germline ends came to 19 bases. Germline V CDR1 and CDR2: DFQATT, SNEGSKA (reference sequence).

There are a few counts of this clonotype. This chain uses TRBV20-1 with TRBJ2-5; no firm D call. The CDR3 extends over 10 amino acids. Trimming pared 5 bases from V and 4 bases from J, leaving 5 bases between. CDR1 DFQATT and CDR2 SNEGSKA come from the germline V gene (reference sequence). Here the CDR3 DNA reads TGCAGTGCTCCCTCAGAGACCCAGTACTTC. Encoded protein: CSAPSETQYF.

CDR3 residues: CASSVAGVGTSTDTQYF. The CDR3 DNA follows: TGTGCCAGCAGCGTAGCGGGGGTCGGCACTAGCACAGATACGCAGTATTTT. This chain connects TRBV9 to TRBJ2-3, with D perhaps matching TRBD2 (6 bases). This CDR3 is built from 17 residues. The V end lost 0 bases, the J end lost 0 bases, and 14 bases lay between the germline ends. CDR1 and CDR2 from the germline V gene are SGDLS and YYNGEE.

This clonotype was observed once. This chain links TRBV7-9 with TRBJ2-7, with 10 bases aligning to TRBD1. Germline trimming cut 3 bases from V and 5 bases from J; bases unmatched to any gene: 4. This CDR3 comprises 14 residues. CDR1 SEHNR and CDR2 FQNEAQ come from the germline V gene (reference sequence). DNA of the CDR3: TGTGCCAGCAGCTTGGACAGGGGGGTGAACGAGCAGTACTTC. Residues: CASSLDRGVNEQYF.

This clonotype was observed once. V and J are TRBV9 and TRBJ1-4; D call uncertain. The CDR3 sequence is 14 residues long. V dropped 2 bases and J dropped 5 bases, with 10 bases sitting between them. Looked up from germline, CDR1 is SGDLS and CDR2 is YYNGEE. CDR3 DNA: TGTGCCAGCAGCGTCAAGGGTGCGAATGAAAAACTGTTTTTT. Amino acids: CASSVKGANEKLFF.

The chain couples TRBV6-1 to TRBJ2-4; perhaps TRBD1 as D (6 bases). CDR1 is MNHNS and CDR2 is SASEGT in the germline V gene. The CDR3 spans 16 residues. Trimming cost V 8 bases and J 0 bases, with 17 bases left between them. The CDR3 coding sequence is TGTGCCAGCTTCATTGGGGACACCCTAGCCAAAAACATTCAGTACTTC. Protein product: CASFIGDTLAKNIQYF.

This chain links TRBV13 with TRBJ2-7; 9 bases match TRBD2. Germline lookup yields CDR1 PRHDT and CDR2 FYEKMQ (reference sequence). This CDR3 comprises 16 residues. The junction had 8 bases not matched to a gene; V was cut back by 4 bases and J by 1 base. For the CDR3, the DNA is TGTGCCAGCAGCTCTTCTAGCGGGACCCCTTCCTACGAGCAGTACTTC. This encodes CASSSSSGTPSYEQYF.

A few counts support this clonotype. This chain links TRBV7-7 with TRBJ1-4; no clear D gene. This CDR3 is built from 13 residues. Trimming left V 5 bases short and J 5 bases short, with 9 bases between. The germline V gene has CDR1 SSHAT and CDR2 FNYEAQ (reference sequence). The CDR3 sequence is CASSAGPNEKLFF. In DNA, the CDR3 is TGTGCCAGCAGCGCCGGACCAAATGAAAAACTGTTTTTT.

CDR3 nucleotides: TGTGCCAGCAGCTTAGAGTTAGCGGGCCTCACAGATACGCAGTATTTT. Its protein product is CASSLELAGLTDTQYF. The chain links TRBV7-2 to TRBJ2-3; 7 bases map to TRBD2. Germline V CDR1 and CDR2: SGHTA, FQGNSA. The CDR3 loop spans 16 amino acids. V gave up 1 base and J gave up 2 bases; unmatched junction bases: 6.

This clonotype was counted between two and nine times. The CDR3 nucleotides read TGTGCCATCAGTGAGTCGACAGATTCGTATGGCTACACCTTC. This sequence encodes CAISESTDSYGYTF. V is TRBV10-3 and J is TRBJ1-2; D may be TRBD1 (5 bases). Germline V CDR1 and CDR2: ENHRY, SYGVKD. The V end lost 0 bases, the J end lost 5 bases, and 10 bases lay between the germline ends. This CDR3 region has 14 residues.

In this sample, this clonotype turned up a few times. J is TRBJ1-2 and V is TRBV9; 8 nucleotides line up with TRBD1. CDR1 is SGDLS, CDR2 YYNGEE, per germline. Unmatched junction bases numbered 13, after V lost 8 bases and J lost 4 bases. CDR3 length: 15 residues. CDR3 amino acids: CASSLQGEPFYGYTF. CDR3 coding DNA: TGTGCCAGTTCCTTACAGGGGGAGCCTTTCTATGGCTACACCTTC.

V and J are TRBV4-2 and TRBJ2-2; a weak D match, TRBD1 (6 bases). V lost 5 bases, J lost 3 bases, and 10 bases lay in between. Germline CDR1 and CDR2: LGHNA and YNFKEQ. This CDR3 spans 14 amino acids. The CDR3 protein is CASSNYRDTGELFF. CDR3 coding DNA: TGTGCCAGCAGCAACTACAGGGACACCGGGGAGCTGTTTTTT.

This rearrangement joins TRBV7-3 to TRBJ2-1, with 10 positions matching TRBD2. V dropped 4 bases and J dropped 3; count of bases not matched to a gene: 9. The germline V gene encodes CDR1 SGHTA and CDR2 FQGTGA. The CDR3 runs 17 residues. The CDR3 DNA reads as TGTGCCAGCAGCTCACCCCTAGCGGGAGTAAGCTACAATGAGCAGTTCTTC. Protein: CASSSPLAGVSYNEQFF. The whole variable domain, remainder taken from reference TRBV7-3 and TRBJ2-1, is GAGVSQTPSNKVTEKGKYVELRCDPISGHTALYWYRQSLGQGPEFLIYFQGTGAADDSGLPNDRFFAVRPEGSVSTLKIQRTERGDSAVYLCASSSPLAGVSYNEQFFGPGTRLTVL.